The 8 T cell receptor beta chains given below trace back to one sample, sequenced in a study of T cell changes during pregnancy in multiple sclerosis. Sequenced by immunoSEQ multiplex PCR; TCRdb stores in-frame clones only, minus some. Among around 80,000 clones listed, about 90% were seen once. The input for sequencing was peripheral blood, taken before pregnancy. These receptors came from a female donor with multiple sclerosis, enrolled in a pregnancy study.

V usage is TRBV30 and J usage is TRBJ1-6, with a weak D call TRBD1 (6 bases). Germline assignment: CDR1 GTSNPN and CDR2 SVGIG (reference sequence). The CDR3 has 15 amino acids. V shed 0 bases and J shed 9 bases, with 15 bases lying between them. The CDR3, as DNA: TGTGCCTGGAGTGTAACCGGGTTGACAGGTTCACCCCTCCACTTT. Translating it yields CAWSVTGLTGSPLHF.

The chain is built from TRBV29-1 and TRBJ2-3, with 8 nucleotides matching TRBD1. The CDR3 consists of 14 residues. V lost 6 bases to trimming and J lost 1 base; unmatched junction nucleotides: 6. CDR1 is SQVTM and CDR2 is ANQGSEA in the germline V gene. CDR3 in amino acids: CSVETGAGTDTQYF. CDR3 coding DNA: TGCAGCGTGGAGACAGGGGCCGGCACAGATACGCAGTATTTT.

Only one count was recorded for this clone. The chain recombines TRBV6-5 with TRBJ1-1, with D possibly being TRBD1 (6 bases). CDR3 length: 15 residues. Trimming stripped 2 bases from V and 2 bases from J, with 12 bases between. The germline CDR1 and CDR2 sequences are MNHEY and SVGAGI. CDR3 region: CASSYDRIPNTEAFF. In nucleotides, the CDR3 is TGTGCCAGCAGTTACGACAGGATACCTAACACTGAAGCTTTCTTT.

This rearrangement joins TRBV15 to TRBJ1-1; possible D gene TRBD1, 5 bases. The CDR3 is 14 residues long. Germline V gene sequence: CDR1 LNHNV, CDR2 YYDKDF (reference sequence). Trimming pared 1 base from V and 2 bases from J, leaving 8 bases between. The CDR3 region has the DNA TGTGCCACCAGCAGAGTGGACATCAACACTGAAGCTTTCTTT. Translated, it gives CATSRVDINTEAFF. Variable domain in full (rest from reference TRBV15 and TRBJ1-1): DAMVIQNPRYQVTQFGKPVTLSCSQTLNHNVMYWYQQKSSQAPKLLFHYYDKDFNNEADTPDNFQSRRPNTSFCFLDIRSPGLGDTAMYLCATSRVDINTEAFFGQGTRLTVV.

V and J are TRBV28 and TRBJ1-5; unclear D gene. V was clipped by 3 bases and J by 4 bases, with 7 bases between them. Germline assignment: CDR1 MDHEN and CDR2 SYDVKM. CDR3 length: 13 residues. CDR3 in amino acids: CASSLIQNQPQHF. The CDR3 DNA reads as TGTGCCAGCAGTTTGATCCAGAATCAGCCCCAGCATTTT.

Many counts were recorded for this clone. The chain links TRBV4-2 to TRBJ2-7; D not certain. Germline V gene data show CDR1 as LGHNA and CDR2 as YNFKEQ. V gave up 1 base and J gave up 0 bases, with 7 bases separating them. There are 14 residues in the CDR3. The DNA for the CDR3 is TGTGCCAGCAGCCAAGTGGCACACTCCTACGAGCAGTACTTC. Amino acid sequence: CASSQVAHSYEQYF.

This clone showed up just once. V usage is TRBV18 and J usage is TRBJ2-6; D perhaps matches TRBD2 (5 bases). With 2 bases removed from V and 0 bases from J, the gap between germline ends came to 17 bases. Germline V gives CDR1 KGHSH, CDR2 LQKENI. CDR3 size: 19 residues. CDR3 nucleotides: TGTGCCAGCTCACCAGCACAGCGGAACTACCCCTCTGGGGCCAACGTCCTGACTTTC. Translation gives CASSPAQRNYPSGANVLTF. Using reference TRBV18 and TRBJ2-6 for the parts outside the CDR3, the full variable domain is NAGVMQNPRHLVRRRGQEARLRCSPMKGHSHVYWYRQLPEEGLKFMVYLQKENIIDESGMPKERFSAEFPKEGPSILRIQQVVRGDSAAYFCASSPAQRNYPSGANVLTFGAGSRLTVL.

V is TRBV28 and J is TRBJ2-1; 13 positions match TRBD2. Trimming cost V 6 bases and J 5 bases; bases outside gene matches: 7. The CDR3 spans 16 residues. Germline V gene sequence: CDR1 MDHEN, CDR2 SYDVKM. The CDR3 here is CASSTSGRGRHNEQFF. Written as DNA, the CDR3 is TGTGCCAGCAGCACTAGCGGGAGGGGAAGACACAATGAGCAGTTCTTC.